A single sample gave rise to the 9 T cell receptor beta chains below, sequenced in a study of naive CD8 T cells in extremely preterm neonates. Profiling relied on immunoSEQ multiplex PCR, and the TCRdb table lists in-frame clones only, not all of them. The repertoire holds some 5,700 clones, with approximately 96% as singletons. Sequencing was performed on naive CD8+ T cells from blood. Receptors originate from a human donor in good health.

The chain uses TRBV4-1 and TRBJ1-4; D gene ambiguous. The J call is doubtful: the DNA matches TRBJ2-2 better. Per germline, CDR1 MGHRA and CDR2 YSYEKL. The CDR3 extends over 12 amino acids. The CDR3 protein is CASSQEVGELFF. The CDR3, as DNA: TGCGCCAGCAGCCAAGAGGTCGGGGAGCTGTTTTTT.

The count of this clone is one. The chain couples TRBV18 to TRBJ1-2; 7 bases fit TRBD1. The germline V gene has CDR1 KGHSH and CDR2 LQKENI. This CDR3 comprises 13 residues. With 0 bases clipped from V and 5 bases from J, the junction kept 0 bases outside the gene matches. CDR3 sequence reads: CASSPPGQYGYTF. The CDR3 nucleotides read TGTGCCAGCTCACCACCGGGACAGTATGGCTACACCTTC.

This chain joins TRBV7-3 and TRBJ1-1; no clear D gene. This CDR3 region has 14 residues. CDR1 and CDR2 (germline): SGHTA, FQGTGA. Trimming shortened V by 7 bases and J by 2 bases, and 14 bases separated the two germline ends. CDR3 DNA sequence: TGTGCCAGCAACAAAGACGGGATTAACACTGAAGCTTTCTTT. It is translated as CASNKDGINTEAFF. Together with reference TRBV7-3 and TRBJ1-1, the CDR3 gives the full variable domain: GAGVSQTPSNKVTEKGKYVELRCDPISGHTALYWYRQSLGQGPEFLIYFQGTGAADDSGLPNDRFFAVRPEGSVSTLKIQRTERGDSAVYLCASNKDGINTEAFFGQGTRLTVV.

This clone occurred once. This chain joins TRBV7-6 and TRBJ2-3; D uncertain. The germline CDR1 and CDR2 sequences are SGHVS and FNYEAQ. The CDR3 extends over 12 amino acids. The V end lost 2 bases, the J end lost 4 bases, and 4 bases lay between the germline ends. CDR3 in DNA: TGTGCCAGCAGCTTAATCGCAGATACGCAGTATTTT. Translated, it gives CASSLIADTQYF.

V gene TRBV9 combines with J gene TRBJ2-7, with 7 positions matching TRBD2. This CDR3 region has 15 residues. The V gene's germline CDR1 is SGDLS and CDR2 YYNGEE. Germline trimming cut 0 bases from V and 2 bases from J; bases unmatched to any gene: 5. In DNA form, the CDR3 reads TGTGCCAGCAGCGTAGGGACGGGAGGCCCCTACGAGCAGTACTTC. As protein: CASSVGTGGPYEQYF.

The V and J genes are TRBV6-6 and TRBJ1-5, with 8 positions matching TRBD1. The ends lost 2 bases at V and 6 bases at J; junction bases unmatched: 6. The CDR3 is 15 residues long. CDR1 MNHNY and CDR2 SVGAGI come from the germline V gene (reference sequence). CDR3 amino acids: CASSYMGQAFQPQHF. CDR3 in DNA: TGTGCCAGCAGTTACATGGGACAGGCATTTCAGCCCCAGCATTTT.

The J gene is TRBJ2-4, the V gene TRBV7-2; possible D gene TRBD2, 5 bases. The CDR3 sequence is 15 residues long. Germline CDR1 SGHTA, CDR2 FQGNSA. Trimming removed 5 bases from V and 1 base from J, with 12 bases in between. CDR3 bases: TGTGCCAGCAGCCCCGACCCGGGGGCCAAAAACATTCAGTACTTC. Translated: CASSPDPGAKNIQYF.

The chain employs TRBV18 and TRBJ1-1; a weak D match, TRBD1 (6 bases). The CDR3 is made up of 15 amino acids. V was pared by 3 bases and J by 4 bases, with 15 bases between. CDR1 is KGHSH, CDR2 LQKENI, per germline. The CDR3 DNA is TGTGCCAGCTCACCCGCACCGGGGGGCACCACTGAAGCTTTCTTT. Translating it yields CASSPAPGGTTEAFF. Full variable domain (missing parts from reference TRBV18 and TRBJ1-1): NAGVMQNPRHLVRRRGQEARLRCSPMKGHSHVYWYRQLPEEGLKFMVYLQKENIIDESGMPKERFSAEFPKEGPSILRIQQVVRGDSAAYFCASSPAPGGTTEAFFGQGTRLTVV.

The chain carries TRBV4-3 and TRBJ2-3; maybe TRBD1 (7 bases). Germline values: CDR1 LGHNA, CDR2 YSLEER. The CDR3 sequence is 16 residues long. Trimming took off 3 bases at V and 4 bases at J, with 17 bases between the two ends. CDR3 loop: CASSHQGDLLADTQYF. CDR3 coding DNA: TGCGCCAGCAGCCACCAGGGGGACTTACTGGCAGATACGCAGTATTTT.